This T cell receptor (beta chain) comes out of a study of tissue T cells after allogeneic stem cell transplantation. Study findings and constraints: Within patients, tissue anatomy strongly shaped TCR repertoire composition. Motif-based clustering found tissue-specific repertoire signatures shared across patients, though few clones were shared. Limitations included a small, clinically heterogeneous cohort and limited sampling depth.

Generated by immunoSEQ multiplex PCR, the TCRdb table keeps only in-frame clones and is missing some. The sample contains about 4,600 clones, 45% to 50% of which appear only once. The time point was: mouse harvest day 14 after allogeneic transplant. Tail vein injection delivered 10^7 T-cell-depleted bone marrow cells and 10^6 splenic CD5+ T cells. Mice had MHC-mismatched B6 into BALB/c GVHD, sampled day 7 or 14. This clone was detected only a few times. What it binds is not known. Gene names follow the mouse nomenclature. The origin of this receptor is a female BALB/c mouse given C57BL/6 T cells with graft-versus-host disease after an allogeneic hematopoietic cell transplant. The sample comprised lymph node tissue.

Incomplete CDR3 DNA: TGTGCCAGCAGTCCAGGACAGGGTGGCAACGAAAGATTATTT. Protein product: CASSPGQGGNERLF. The complete CDR3 reads CASSPGQGGNERLFF. V is TRBV26 and J is TRBJ1-4, with TRBD1 matching 8 bases. The read falls 1 residue short of the CDR3 end, and the missing part is taken from the germline J gene. This CDR3 region has 15 residues. V dropped 4 bases and J dropped 4; count of bases not matched to a gene: 5. Germline CDR1 and CDR2: KGHPV and FQNQEV (reference sequence).